Presented here are 6 T cell receptor beta chains from one specimen sequenced in a study of blood T cell repertoires in COVID-19. Data came from immunoSEQ multiplex PCR; TCRdb stores just in-frame clones and leaves some out. The data show about 230,000 clones, nearly 85% seen once. Specimen: peripheral blood. All receptors derive from a woman aged 30 to 39 with COVID-19, enrolled during active disease.

This clone occurred a few times. This rearrangement joins TRBV5-4 to TRBJ1-2; 10 bases are shared with TRBD1. V was pared by 8 bases and J by 7 bases, with 8 bases of the junction left unmatched. Germline V gives CDR1 SGHNT, CDR2 YYREEE (reference sequence). The CDR3 consists of 13 residues. CDR3 amino acids: CASKPGDRGGYTF. CDR3 in DNA: TGTGCCAGTAAGCCTGGGGACAGGGGTGGCTACACCTTC.

The V gene is TRBV7-2, the J gene TRBJ1-3; 10 nucleotides line up with TRBD1. The junction had 3 bases not matched to a gene; V was cut back by 1 base and J by 3 bases. This CDR3 has 16 amino acids. CDR1 SGHTA and CDR2 FQGNSA come from the germline V gene. CDR3 nucleotide sequence: TGTGCCAGCAGCTTAGTAGGGACAGGGGATGGAAACACCATATATTTT. This gives the protein CASSLVGTGDGNTIYF.

The genes are TRBV6-6 and TRBJ2-5; TRBD2 aligns across 15 bases. The CDR3 is 16 residues long. J was trimmed by 1 base and V by 6 bases; bases with no gene match: 3. Germline CDR1 MNHNY, CDR2 SVGAGI (reference sequence). The CDR3 sequence: CASSRGLAGGQETQYF. CDR3 sequence (DNA): TGTGCCAGCAGCCGGGGACTAGCGGGGGGCCAAGAGACCCAGTACTTC.

The V and J genes are TRBV19 and TRBJ2-7; no reliable D call. This CDR3 has 13 residues. Germline values: CDR1 LNHDA, CDR2 SQIVND (reference sequence). V was trimmed by 5 bases and J by 1 base, leaving 9 bases between them. CDR3 sequence: CASSLGPSYEQYF. In DNA form, the CDR3 reads TGTGCCAGTAGTCTTGGGCCTTCCTACGAGCAGTACTTC.

The rearrangement joins TRBV28 to TRBJ2-5, with 8 bases fitting TRBD1. The CDR3 runs 14 residues. Germline V lookup: CDR1 MDHEN, CDR2 SYDVKM. The V gene end was trimmed by 5 bases and the J gene end by 9 bases; junction bases not matched to a gene: 11. CDR3 in amino acids: CASSGGQAIMAQYF. The CDR3 region has the DNA TGTGCCAGCAGTGGGGGACAGGCTATCATGGCCCAGTACTTC.

V usage is TRBV28 and J usage is TRBJ2-7; D might be TRBD1 (6 bases). Between the trimmed V and J ends, which lost 2 bases and 2 bases, there was a span of 13 bases. The germline V gene encodes CDR1 MDHEN and CDR2 SYDVKM. The CDR3 loop spans 15 amino acids. In DNA, the CDR3 is TGTGCCAGCAGTTTACCCGGGACAACAACCTACGAGCAGTACTTC. Protein: CASSLPGTTTYEQYF.